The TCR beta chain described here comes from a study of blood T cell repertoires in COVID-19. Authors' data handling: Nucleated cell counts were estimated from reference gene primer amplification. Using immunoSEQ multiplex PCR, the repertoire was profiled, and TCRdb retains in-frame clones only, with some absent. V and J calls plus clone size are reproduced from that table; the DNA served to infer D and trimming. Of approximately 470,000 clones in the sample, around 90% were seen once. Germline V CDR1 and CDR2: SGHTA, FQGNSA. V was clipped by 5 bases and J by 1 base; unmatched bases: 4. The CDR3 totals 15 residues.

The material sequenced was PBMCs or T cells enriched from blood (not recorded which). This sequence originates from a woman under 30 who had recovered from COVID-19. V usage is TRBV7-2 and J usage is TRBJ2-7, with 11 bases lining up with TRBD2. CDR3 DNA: TGTGCCAGCAGCGCTTCTAGCGGGGGGTCCTACGAGCAGTACTTC. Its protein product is CASSASSGGSYEQYF.